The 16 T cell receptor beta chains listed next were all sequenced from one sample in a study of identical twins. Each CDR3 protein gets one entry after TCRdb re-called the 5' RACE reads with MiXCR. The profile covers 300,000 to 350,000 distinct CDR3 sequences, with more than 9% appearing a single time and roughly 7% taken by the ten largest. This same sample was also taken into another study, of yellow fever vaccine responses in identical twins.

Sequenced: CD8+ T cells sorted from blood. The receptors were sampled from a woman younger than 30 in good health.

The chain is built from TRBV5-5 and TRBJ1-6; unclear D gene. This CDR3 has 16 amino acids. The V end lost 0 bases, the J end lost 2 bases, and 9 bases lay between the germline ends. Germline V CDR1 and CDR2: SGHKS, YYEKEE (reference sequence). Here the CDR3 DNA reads TGTGCCAGCAGCTTGGAGACAAGCCCCTATAATTCACCCCTCCACTTT. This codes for CASSLETSPYNSPLHF.

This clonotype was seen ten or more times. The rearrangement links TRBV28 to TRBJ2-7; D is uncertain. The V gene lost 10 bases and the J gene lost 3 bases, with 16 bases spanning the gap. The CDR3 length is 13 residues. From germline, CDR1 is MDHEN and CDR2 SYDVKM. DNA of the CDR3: TGTGCCAACCCCCGGATTACGCACTACGAGCAGTACGTC. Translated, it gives CANPRITHYEQYV.

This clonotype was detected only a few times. Written as DNA, the CDR3 is TGTGCCAGCAGTGGGGGACAGGGGAACTATGGCTACACCTTC. This sequence encodes CASSGGQGNYGYTF. The J gene is TRBJ1-2, the V gene TRBV2; 10 bases match TRBD1. The CDR3 sequence is 14 residues long. Germline lookup yields CDR1 SNHLY and CDR2 FYNNEI. Trimming took 4 bases from V and 2 from J; bases not matched to a gene: 1.

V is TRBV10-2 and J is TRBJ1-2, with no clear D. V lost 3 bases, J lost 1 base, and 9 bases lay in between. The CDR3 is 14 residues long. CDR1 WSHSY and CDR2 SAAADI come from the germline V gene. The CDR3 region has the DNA TGCGCCAGCAGTGACACGGGTTTTAACTATGGCTACACCTTC. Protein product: CASSDTGFNYGYTF.

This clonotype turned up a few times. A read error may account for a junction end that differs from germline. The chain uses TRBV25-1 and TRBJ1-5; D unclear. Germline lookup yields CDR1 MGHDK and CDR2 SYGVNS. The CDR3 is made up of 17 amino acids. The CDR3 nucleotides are TGTGCCAGCAGTGAACCCGGGGAGATTTATAGCAATCAGCCCCAACATTTT. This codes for CASSEPGEIYSNQPQHF.

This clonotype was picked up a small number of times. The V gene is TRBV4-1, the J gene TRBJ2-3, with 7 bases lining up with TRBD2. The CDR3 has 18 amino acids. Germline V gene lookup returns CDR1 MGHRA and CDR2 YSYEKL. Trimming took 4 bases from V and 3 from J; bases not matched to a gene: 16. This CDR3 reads CASSLQFSGPPWTDTQYF. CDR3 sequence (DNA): TGCGCCAGCAGCCTACAGTTTAGCGGGCCTCCCTGGACAGATACGCAGTATTTT.

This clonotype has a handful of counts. The CDR3 spells CASKWRSGLAENTGELFF. The CDR3 DNA sequence: TGTGCCAGCAAATGGAGGTCGGGACTAGCGGAGAACACCGGGGAGCTGTTTTTT. The V call is TRBV7-8, the J call TRBJ2-2; 11 bases match TRBD2. V was clipped by 7 bases and J by 1 base; unmatched bases: 11. The CDR3 runs to 18 residues. Germline CDR1 reads SGHVS; CDR2 reads FQNEAQ.

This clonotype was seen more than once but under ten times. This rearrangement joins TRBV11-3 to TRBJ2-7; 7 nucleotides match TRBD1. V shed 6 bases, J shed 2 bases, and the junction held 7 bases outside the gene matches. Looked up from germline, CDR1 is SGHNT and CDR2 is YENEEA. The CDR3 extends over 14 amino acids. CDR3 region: CASRGQARPYEQYF. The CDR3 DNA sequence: TGTGCCAGCAGAGGACAGGCGAGGCCCTACGAGCAGTACTTC.

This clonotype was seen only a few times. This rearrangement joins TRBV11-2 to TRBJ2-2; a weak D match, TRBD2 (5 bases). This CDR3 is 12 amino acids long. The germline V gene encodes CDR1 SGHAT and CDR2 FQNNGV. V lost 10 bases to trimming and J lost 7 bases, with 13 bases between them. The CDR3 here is CAIRLGSGELFF. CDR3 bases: TGTGCCATCCGACTGGGGAGCGGGGAGCTGTTTTTT. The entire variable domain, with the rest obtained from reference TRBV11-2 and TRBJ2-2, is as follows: EAGVAQSPRYKIIEKRQSVAFWCNPISGHATLYWYQQILGQGPKLLIQFQNNGVVDDSQLPKDRFSAERLKGVDSTLKIQPAKLEDSAVYLCAIRLGSGELFFGEGSRLTVL.

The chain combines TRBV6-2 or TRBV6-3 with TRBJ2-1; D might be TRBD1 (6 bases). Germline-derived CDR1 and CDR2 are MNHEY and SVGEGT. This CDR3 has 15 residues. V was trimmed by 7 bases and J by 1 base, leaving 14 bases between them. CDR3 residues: CASTLTGPSYNEQFF. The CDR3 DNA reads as TGTGCCAGCACCCTAACAGGGCCGTCCTACAATGAGCAGTTCTTC.

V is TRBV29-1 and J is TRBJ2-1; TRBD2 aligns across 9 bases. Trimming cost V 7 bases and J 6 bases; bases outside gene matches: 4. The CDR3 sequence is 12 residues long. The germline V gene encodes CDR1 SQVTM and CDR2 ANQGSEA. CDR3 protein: CSAPSGTNEQFF. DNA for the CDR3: TGCAGCGCCCCTAGCGGGACCAATGAGCAGTTCTTC.

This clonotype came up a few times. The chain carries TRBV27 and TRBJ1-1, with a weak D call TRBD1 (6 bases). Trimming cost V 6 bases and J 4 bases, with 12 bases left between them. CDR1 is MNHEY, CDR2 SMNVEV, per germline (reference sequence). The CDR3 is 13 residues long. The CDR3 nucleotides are TGTGCCAGCAGGTTACGAGGGGGCACTGAAGCTTTCTTT. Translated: CASRLRGGTEAFF.

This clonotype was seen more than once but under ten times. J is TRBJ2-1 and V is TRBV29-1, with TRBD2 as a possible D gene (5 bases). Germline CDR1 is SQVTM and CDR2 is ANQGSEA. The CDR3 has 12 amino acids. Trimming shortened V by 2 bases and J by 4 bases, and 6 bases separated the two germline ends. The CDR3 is CSVEKRYNEQFF. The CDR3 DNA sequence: TGCAGCGTTGAAAAGCGGTACAATGAGCAGTTCTTC.

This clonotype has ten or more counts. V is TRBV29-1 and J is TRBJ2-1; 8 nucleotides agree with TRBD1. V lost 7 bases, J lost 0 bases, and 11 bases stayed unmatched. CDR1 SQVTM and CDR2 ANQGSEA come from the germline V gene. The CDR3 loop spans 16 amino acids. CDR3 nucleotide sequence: TGCAGCGCTGACAGGGGTGCGGGGAGCTCCTACAATGAGCAGTTCTTC. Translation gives CSADRGAGSSYNEQFF.

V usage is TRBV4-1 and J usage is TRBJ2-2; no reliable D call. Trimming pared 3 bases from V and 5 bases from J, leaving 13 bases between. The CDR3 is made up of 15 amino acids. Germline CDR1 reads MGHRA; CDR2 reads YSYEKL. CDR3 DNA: TGCGCCAGCAGCCAGGCCGAATCAGAGACCGGGGAGCTGTTTTTT. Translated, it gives CASSQAESETGELFF.

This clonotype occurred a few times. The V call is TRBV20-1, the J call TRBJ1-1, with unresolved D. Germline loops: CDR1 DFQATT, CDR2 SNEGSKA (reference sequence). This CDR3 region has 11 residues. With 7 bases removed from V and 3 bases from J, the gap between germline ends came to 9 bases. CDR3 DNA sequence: TGCAGTGTGGGGATTTACACTGAAGCTTTCTTT. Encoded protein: CSVGIYTEAFF.